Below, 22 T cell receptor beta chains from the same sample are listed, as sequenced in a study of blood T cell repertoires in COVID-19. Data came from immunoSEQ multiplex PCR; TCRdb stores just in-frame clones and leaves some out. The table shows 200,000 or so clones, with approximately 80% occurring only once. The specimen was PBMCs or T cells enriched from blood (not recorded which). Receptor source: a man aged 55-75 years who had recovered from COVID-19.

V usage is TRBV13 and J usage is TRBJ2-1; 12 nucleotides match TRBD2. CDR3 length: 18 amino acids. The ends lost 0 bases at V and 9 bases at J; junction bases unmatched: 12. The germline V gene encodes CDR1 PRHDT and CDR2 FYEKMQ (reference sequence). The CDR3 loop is CASSLGLKASGGAGEQFF. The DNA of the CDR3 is TGTGCCAGCAGCTTAGGCCTAAAGGCTAGCGGGGGGGCGGGTGAGCAGTTCTTC.

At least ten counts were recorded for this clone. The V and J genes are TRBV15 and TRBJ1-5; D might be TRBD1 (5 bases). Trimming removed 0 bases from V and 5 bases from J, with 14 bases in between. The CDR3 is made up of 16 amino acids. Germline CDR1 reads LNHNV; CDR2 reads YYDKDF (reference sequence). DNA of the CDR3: TGTGCCACCAGCAGAGATCGTTCAGGGCCCCATCAGCCCCAGCATTTT. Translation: CATSRDRSGPHQPQHF. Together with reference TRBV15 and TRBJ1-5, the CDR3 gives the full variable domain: DAMVIQNPRYQVTQFGKPVTLSCSQTLNHNVMYWYQQKSSQAPKLLFHYYDKDFNNEADTPDNFQSRRPNTSFCFLDIRSPGLGDTAMYLCATSRDRSGPHQPQHFGDGTRLSIL.

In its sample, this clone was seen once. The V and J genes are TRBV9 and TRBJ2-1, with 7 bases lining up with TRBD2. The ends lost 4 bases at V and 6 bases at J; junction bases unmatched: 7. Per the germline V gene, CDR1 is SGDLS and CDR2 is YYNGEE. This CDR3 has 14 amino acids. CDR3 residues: CASSPHRTSNEQFF. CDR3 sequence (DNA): TGTGCCAGCAGCCCTCACCGGACTAGCAATGAGCAGTTCTTC.

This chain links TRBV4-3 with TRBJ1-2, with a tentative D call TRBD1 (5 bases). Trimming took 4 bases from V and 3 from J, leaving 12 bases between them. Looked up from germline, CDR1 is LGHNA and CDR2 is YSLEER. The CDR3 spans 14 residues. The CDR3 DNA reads TGCGCCAGCAGCCCCAGGGAGGCAGACTATGGCTACACCTTC. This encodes CASSPREADYGYTF.

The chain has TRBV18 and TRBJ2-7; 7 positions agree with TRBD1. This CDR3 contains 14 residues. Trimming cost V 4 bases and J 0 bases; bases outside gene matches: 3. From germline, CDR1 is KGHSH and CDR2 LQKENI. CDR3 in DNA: TGTGCCAGCTCACTGGGACAGCACTCCTACGAGCAGTACTTC. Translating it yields CASSLGQHSYEQYF. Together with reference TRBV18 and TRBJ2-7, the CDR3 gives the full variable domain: NAGVMQNPRHLVRRRGQEARLRCSPMKGHSHVYWYRQLPEEGLKFMVYLQKENIIDESGMPKERFSAEFPKEGPSILRIQQVVRGDSAAYFCASSLGQHSYEQYFGPGTRLTVT.

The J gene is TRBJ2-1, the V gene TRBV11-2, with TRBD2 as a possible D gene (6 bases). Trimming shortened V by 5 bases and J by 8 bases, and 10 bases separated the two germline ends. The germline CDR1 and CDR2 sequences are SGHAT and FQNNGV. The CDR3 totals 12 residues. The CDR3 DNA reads TGTGCCAGCAGCCCGCGGGGCCATGAGCAGTTCTTC. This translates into CASSPRGHEQFF.

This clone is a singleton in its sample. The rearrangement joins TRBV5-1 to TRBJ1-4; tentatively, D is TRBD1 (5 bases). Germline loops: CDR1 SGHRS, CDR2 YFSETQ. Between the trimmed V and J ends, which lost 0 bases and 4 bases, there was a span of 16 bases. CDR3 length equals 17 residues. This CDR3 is CASSLAQGLRINEKLFF. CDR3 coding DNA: TGCGCCAGCAGCTTGGCGCAGGGTTTAAGAATTAATGAAAAACTGTTTTTT.

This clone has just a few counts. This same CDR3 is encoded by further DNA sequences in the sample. The CDR3 sequence is CASSQEAGYSPLHF. CDR3 in DNA: TGCGCCAGCAGCCAAGAGGCGGGGTATTCACCCCTCCACTTT. The chain recombines TRBV4-1 with TRBJ1-6; no definite D call. Germline lookup yields CDR1 MGHRA and CDR2 YSYEKL. Trimming stripped 0 bases from V and 8 bases from J, with 8 bases between. The CDR3 has 14 amino acids.

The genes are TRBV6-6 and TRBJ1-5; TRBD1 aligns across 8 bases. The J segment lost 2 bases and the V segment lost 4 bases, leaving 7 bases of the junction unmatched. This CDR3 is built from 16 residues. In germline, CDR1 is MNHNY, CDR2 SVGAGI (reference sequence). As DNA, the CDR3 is TGTGCCAGCAGTTCCACCGTGACAGGGGGCAATCAGCCCCAGCATTTT. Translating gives CASSSTVTGGNQPQHF.

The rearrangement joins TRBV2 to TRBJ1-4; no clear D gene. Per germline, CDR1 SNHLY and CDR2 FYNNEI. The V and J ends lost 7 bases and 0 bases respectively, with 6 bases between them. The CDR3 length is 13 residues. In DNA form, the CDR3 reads TGTGCCAGCATTAGTGCAACTAATGAAAAACTGTTTTTT. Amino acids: CASISATNEKLFF.

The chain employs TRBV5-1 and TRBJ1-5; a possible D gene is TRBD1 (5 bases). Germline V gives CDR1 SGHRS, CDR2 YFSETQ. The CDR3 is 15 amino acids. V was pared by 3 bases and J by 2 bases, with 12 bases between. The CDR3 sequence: CASSWGGDRNQPQHF. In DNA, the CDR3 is TGCGCCAGCAGCTGGGGAGGGGATCGCAATCAGCCCCAGCATTTT.

In DNA, the CDR3 is TGTGCCTGGTCTACAGAGAATAATTCACCCCTCCACTTT. Translation: CAWSTENNSPLHF. This chain links TRBV30 with TRBJ1-6, with D unresolved. Trimming removed 5 bases from V and 5 bases from J, with 10 bases in between. CDR1 and CDR2 from the germline V gene are GTSNPN and SVGIG (reference sequence). The CDR3 spans 13 residues.

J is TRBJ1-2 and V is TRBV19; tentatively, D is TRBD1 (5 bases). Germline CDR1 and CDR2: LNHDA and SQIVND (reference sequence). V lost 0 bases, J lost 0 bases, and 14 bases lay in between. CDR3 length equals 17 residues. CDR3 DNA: TGTGCCAGTAGTATAGATGATACGGACACCACTAACTATGGCTACACCTTC. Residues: CASSIDDTDTTNYGYTF.

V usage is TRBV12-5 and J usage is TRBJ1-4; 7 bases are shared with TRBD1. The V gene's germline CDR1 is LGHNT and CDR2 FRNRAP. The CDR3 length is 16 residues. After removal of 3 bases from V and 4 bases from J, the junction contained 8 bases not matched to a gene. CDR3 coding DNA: TGTGCTAGTGGTTTTCCGTCGGGACAGATTAATGAAAAACTGTTTTTT. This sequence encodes CASGFPSGQINEKLFF. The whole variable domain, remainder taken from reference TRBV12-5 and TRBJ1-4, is DARVTQTPRHKVTEMGQEVTMRCQPILGHNTVFWYRQTMMQGLELLAYFRNRAPLDDSGMPKDRFSAEMPDATLATLKIQPSEPRDSAVYFCASGFPSGQINEKLFFGSGTQLSVL.

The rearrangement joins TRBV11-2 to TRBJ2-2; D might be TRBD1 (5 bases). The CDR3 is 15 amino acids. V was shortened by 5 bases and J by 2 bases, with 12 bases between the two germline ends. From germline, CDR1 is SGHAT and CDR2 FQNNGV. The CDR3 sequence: CASSLQARNTGELFF. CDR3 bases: TGTGCCAGCAGCCTACAGGCTCGAAACACCGGGGAGCTGTTTTTT.

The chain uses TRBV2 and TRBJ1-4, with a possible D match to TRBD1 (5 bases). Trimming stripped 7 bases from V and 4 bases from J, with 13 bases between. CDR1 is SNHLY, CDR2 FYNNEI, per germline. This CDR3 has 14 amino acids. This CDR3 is CASIRTQNNEKLFF. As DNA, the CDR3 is TGTGCCAGCATAAGGACACAGAATAATGAAAAACTGTTTTTT.

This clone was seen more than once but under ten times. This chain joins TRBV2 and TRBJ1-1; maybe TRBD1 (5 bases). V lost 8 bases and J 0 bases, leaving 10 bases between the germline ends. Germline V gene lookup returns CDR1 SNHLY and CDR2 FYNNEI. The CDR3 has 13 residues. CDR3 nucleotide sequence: TGTGCCAGCTCACAGGTCATGAACACTGAAGCTTTCTTT. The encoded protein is CASSQVMNTEAFF.

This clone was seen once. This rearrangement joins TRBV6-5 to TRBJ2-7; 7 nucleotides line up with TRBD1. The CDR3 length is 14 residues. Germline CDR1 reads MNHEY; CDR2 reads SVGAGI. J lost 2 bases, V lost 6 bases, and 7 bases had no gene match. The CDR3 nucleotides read TGTGCCAGCAGGGGGGACAGTAGGGCCTACGAGCAGTACTTC. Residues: CASRGDSRAYEQYF.

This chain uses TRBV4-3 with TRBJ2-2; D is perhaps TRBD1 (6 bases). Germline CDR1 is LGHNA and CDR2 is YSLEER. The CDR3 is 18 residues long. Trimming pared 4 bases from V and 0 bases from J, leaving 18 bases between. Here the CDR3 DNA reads TGCGCCAGCAGCCCAGATTCGACAGGAACAGCGAACACCGGGGAGCTGTTTTTT. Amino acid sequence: CASSPDSTGTANTGELFF.

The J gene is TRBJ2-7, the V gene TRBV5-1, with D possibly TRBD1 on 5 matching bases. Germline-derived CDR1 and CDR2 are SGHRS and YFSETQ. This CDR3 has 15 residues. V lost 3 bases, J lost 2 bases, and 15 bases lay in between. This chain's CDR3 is CASSSLPQGTYEQYF. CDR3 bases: TGCGCCAGCAGCTCGCTCCCCCAGGGTACCTACGAGCAGTACTTC.

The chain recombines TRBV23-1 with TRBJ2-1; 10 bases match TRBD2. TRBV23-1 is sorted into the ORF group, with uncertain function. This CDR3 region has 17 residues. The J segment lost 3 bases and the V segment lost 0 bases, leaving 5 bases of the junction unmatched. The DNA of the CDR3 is TGCGCCAGCAGTCAATCCGGAGCGGGGGGGCTCTACAATGAGCAGTTCTTC. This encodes CASSQSGAGGLYNEQFF.

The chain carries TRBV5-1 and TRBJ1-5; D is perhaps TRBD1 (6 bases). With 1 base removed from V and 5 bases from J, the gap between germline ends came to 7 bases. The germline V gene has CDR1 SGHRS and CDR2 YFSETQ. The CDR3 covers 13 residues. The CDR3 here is CASSLNRDQPQHF. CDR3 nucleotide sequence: TGCGCCAGCAGCTTGAACAGGGATCAGCCCCAGCATTTT.